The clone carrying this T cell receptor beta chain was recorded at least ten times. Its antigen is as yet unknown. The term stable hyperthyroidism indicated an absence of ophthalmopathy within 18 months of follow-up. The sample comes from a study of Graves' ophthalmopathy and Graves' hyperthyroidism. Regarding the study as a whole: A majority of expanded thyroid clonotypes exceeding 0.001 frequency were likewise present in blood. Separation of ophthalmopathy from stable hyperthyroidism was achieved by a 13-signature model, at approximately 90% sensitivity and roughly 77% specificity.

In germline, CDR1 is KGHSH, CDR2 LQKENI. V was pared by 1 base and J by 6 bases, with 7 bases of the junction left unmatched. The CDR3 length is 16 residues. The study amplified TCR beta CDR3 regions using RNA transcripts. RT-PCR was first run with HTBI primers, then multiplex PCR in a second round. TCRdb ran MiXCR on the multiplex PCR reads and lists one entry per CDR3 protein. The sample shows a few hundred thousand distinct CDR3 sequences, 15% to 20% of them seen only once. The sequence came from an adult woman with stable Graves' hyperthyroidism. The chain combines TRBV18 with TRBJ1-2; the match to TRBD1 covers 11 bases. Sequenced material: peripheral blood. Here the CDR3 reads CASSPHGGQGDHGYTF. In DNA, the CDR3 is TGTGCCAGCTCACCACACGGGGGACAGGGGGATCATGGCTACACCTTC.